The 17 T cell receptor beta chains in this list originate from one sample, sequenced in a study of shared clonotypes between healthy human individuals (TCRdb year 2020). Libraries were built with the immunoSEQ multiplex PCR assay. Held by TCRdb, this immuneACCESS table contains in-frame sequences only and omits some clones. Under half of the omission traces to an unresolved V gene where checked; the cause of the rest is unknown. This sample is represented by approximately 600,000 clones; approximately 95% of them were singletons. Of the sample, around 0.11% falls within the top ten clones. CD8 naive samples were CD45RO-negative cells positively selected for CCR7, giving a CD45RA+CCR7+ population that excluded TemRA cells. Source material: naive CD8+ T cells sorted from blood. The cell subset or site label, read with the paper, signifies: CD45RA+CCR7+. These receptors were collected from a woman in her twenties or thirties in good health.

This chain connects TRBV15 to TRBJ2-7; 9 bases line up with TRBD1. This CDR3 contains 14 residues. Germline CDR1 and CDR2: LNHNV and YYDKDF (reference sequence). V lost 4 bases to trimming and J lost 5 bases; unmatched junction nucleotides: 6. CDR3 sequence reads: CATSMEGQGHEQYF. The CDR3 bases are TGTGCCACCAGCATGGAGGGACAGGGCCACGAGCAGTACTTC.

This chain links TRBV19 with TRBJ2-1; tentatively, D is TRBD2 (6 bases). Germline values: CDR1 LNHDA, CDR2 SQIVND (reference sequence). V lost 4 bases and J 2 bases, leaving 12 bases between the germline ends. The CDR3 extends over 15 amino acids. The CDR3 region is CASSTGRGTYNEQFF. CDR3 DNA sequence: TGTGCCAGTAGTACTGGACGGGGGACCTACAATGAGCAGTTCTTC.

This sequence joins TRBV11-2 and TRBJ2-7; D tentatively fits TRBD1 or TRBD2 (5 bases each). The germline V and J ends were trimmed by 6 bases and 4 bases, with 13 bases remaining between them. This CDR3 has 13 residues. CDR1 and CDR2 (germline): SGHAT, FQNNGV. The CDR3 sequence: CASRPPGAYEQYF. As DNA, the CDR3 is TGTGCCAGCAGGCCTCCCGGGGCTTACGAGCAGTACTTC.

The chain joins TRBV9 to TRBJ2-7; 9 nucleotides agree with TRBD2. V lost 4 bases to trimming and J lost 0 bases; unmatched junction nucleotides: 8. Germline-derived CDR1 and CDR2 are SGDLS and YYNGEE. CDR3 length: 16 amino acids. The CDR3 DNA reads as TGTGCCAGCAGCCTTACTGGCGGGAGGGGCTCCTACGAGCAGTACTTC. This translates into CASSLTGGRGSYEQYF.

The sample holds one count of this clone. The chain recombines TRBV16 with TRBJ1-1; TRBD1 is a possible D gene (6 bases). The CDR3 consists of 16 residues. Per germline, CDR1 KGHSY and CDR2 FQNENV. V lost 4 bases and J lost 1, with 16 bases in between. The CDR3 spells CASSLDRGRWNTEAFF. The CDR3 DNA is TGTGCCAGCAGCCTAGATCGGGGGCGATGGAACACTGAAGCTTTCTTT.

This clone appeared once. J is TRBJ2-1 and V is TRBV19, with D perhaps TRBD1 (6 bases). Trimming shortened V by 7 bases and J by 3 bases, and 16 bases separated the two germline ends. The CDR3 has 15 amino acids. Germline lookup yields CDR1 LNHDA and CDR2 SQIVND (reference sequence). CDR3 bases: TGTGCCAGTACCTCCGAGGACAGATTCTACAATGAGCAGTTCTTC. It yields the protein CASTSEDRFYNEQFF.

This sequence joins TRBV29-1 and TRBJ1-2; 9 bases match TRBD1. Germline V gene lookup returns CDR1 SQVTM and CDR2 ANQGSEA. The length of the CDR3 is 13 residues. The junction had 5 bases not matched to a gene; V was cut back by 1 base and J by 8 bases. CDR3 amino acids: CSVEVTGGQGYTF. CDR3 bases: TGCAGCGTTGAAGTTACAGGGGGCCAGGGCTACACCTTC.

The V and J genes are TRBV7-2 and TRBJ2-3; 7 bases are a match to TRBD1. Germline CDR1 SGHTA, CDR2 FQGNSA. The trim removed 0 bases at V and 5 bases at J, leaving 5 bases unmatched. The CDR3 has 15 residues. The CDR3 loop reads CASSLATGQLDTQYF. The CDR3 DNA sequence: TGTGCCAGCAGCTTAGCCACGGGACAGTTAGATACGCAGTATTTT.

V usage is TRBV13 and J usage is TRBJ2-7, with D unresolved. The ends were cut back, 0 bases at V and 2 bases at J, with 8 bases in the middle. This CDR3 spans 14 amino acids. Germline V CDR1 and CDR2: PRHDT, FYEKMQ (reference sequence). As DNA, the CDR3 is TGTGCCAGCAGCTTAGGCGGCCATGCCTACGAGCAGTACTTC. This codes for CASSLGGHAYEQYF.

The chain uses TRBV7-6 and TRBJ2-1, with D possibly being TRBD2 (6 bases). The V and J ends lost 4 bases and 2 bases respectively, with 21 bases between them. The CDR3 covers 18 residues. Germline V CDR1 and CDR2: SGHVS, FNYEAQ. CDR3 DNA: TGTGCCAGCAGCTCAAACCCGGCGGGAACTTGGGCCTACAATGAGCAGTTCTTC. It codes for CASSSNPAGTWAYNEQFF.

This chain uses TRBV7-8 with TRBJ2-5; D is possibly TRBD1 (6 bases). The end of the DNA fits TRBJ2-7 better, so the J call may be wrong. CDR1 and CDR2 (germline): SGHVS, FQNEAQ. The CDR3 extends over 15 amino acids. CDR3 region: CASSPPTGYSYEQYF. Here the CDR3 DNA reads TGTGCCAGCAGCCCCCCGACAGGCTATTCCTACGAGCAGTACTTC.

V and J are TRBV4-1 and TRBJ2-3; 8 bases match TRBD2. This CDR3 is 18 amino acids long. The V and J ends lost 4 bases and 2 bases, in that order; junction bases with no gene match: 14. Germline CDR1 is MGHRA and CDR2 is YSYEKL. In nucleotides, the CDR3 is TGCGCCAGCAGCCCAGGAGGGCGGGCGGGAGGAGACACAGATACGCAGTATTTT. Its translation: CASSPGGRAGGDTDTQYF.

About this clone itself: Other DNA sequences in this specimen translate into the identical CDR3. The V call is TRBV5-4, the J call TRBJ2-1, with 13 bases aligning to TRBD2. The CDR3 is 14 amino acids. The V segment lost 7 bases and the J segment 3 bases; nucleotides outside the gene matches: 1. Germline V lookup: CDR1 SGHNT, CDR2 YYREEE (reference sequence). Here the CDR3 DNA reads TGTGCCAGCCGGACTAGCGGGAGCTACAATGAGCAGTTCTTC. The encoded protein is CASRTSGSYNEQFF.

The chain links TRBV27 to TRBJ2-7; 8 positions match TRBD2. This CDR3 is 15 amino acids long. J lost 0 bases, V lost 5 bases, and 6 bases had no gene match. Germline CDR1 MNHEY, CDR2 SMNVEV (reference sequence). CDR3 nucleotide sequence: TGTGCCAGCAGTCCGCCAACTAGCGGCTCCTACGAGCAGTACTTC. Residues: CASSPPTSGSYEQYF.

This rearrangement joins TRBV2 to TRBJ1-1, with no clear D. Trimming took 4 bases from V and 7 from J, leaving 10 bases between them. The germline CDR1 and CDR2 sequences are SNHLY and FYNNEI. The CDR3 loop spans 12 amino acids. The CDR3 spells CASSVIPGEAFF. The CDR3 region has the DNA TGTGCCAGCAGTGTTATTCCGGGTGAAGCTTTCTTT.

This sequence joins TRBV28 and TRBJ2-1; D remains unclear. Germline CDR1 is MDHEN and CDR2 is SYDVKM. The CDR3 has 11 residues. V dropped 2 bases and J dropped 15 bases, with 11 bases sitting between them. The chain's CDR3 is CASSLGQALFF. CDR3 DNA: TGTGCCAGCAGTTTAGGGCAGGCCCTGTTCTTC.

The chain carries TRBV25-1 and TRBJ2-2; D gene ambiguous. CDR1 is MGHDK, CDR2 SYGVNS, per germline. V gave up 4 bases and J gave up 13 bases, with 10 bases separating them. The CDR3 length is 11 residues. The CDR3 DNA reads TGTGCCAGCAGTGGCCCCCCGGGGCTGTTTTTT. Translating it yields CASSGPPGLFF.